One sample yielded the 30 T cell receptor beta chains listed below, sequenced in a study of blood T cell repertoires in COVID-19. The assay was immunoSEQ multiplex PCR, and TCRdb's table has in-frame clones only and misses some. Altogether approximately 73,000 clones are present, approximately 80% being singletons, with the ten largest covering about 0.83%. Sequencing was done on a sample of peripheral blood. The receptors stem from a woman in her seventies with acute or convalescent COVID-19.

The chain employs TRBV5-1 and TRBJ2-2, with 8 bases aligning to TRBD1. J gave up 4 bases and V 3 bases, and 2 bases lay outside the gene matches. The V gene's germline CDR1 is SGHRS and CDR2 YFSETQ. The CDR3 runs to 14 residues. CDR3: CASSSDRATGELFF. CDR3 in DNA: TGCGCCAGCAGCTCGGACAGGGCCACCGGGGAGCTGTTTTTT.

This chain connects TRBV3-1 (or the pseudogene TRBV3-2) to TRBJ2-3; 9 nucleotides match TRBD2. V dropped 8 bases and J dropped 2; count of bases not matched to a gene: 11. Per the germline V gene, CDR1 is LGHDT and CDR2 is YNNKEL (reference sequence). There are 16 residues in the CDR3. Written as DNA, the CDR3 is TGTGCCAGCGTTAACCGGGCTAGCGGGACCACAGATACGCAGTATTTT. This translates into CASVNRASGTTDTQYF.

This clone was found once. This sequence joins TRBV25-1 and TRBJ2-7; 11 nucleotides align to TRBD2. This CDR3 region has 15 residues. Germline V CDR1 and CDR2: MGHDK, SYGVNS. Unmatched junction bases numbered 9, after V lost 5 bases and J lost 6 bases. DNA for the CDR3: TGTGCCAGCAGTTCTACTAGCGGGAGTAGAGGCGAGCAGTACTTC. It translates to CASSSTSGSRGEQYF.

In this sample, this clone turned up a few times. The chain uses TRBV25-1 and TRBJ2-2; 7 nucleotides line up with TRBD2. Germline V gene lookup returns CDR1 MGHDK and CDR2 SYGVNS. Germline trimming cut 6 bases from V and 0 bases from J; bases unmatched to any gene: 10. This CDR3 has 17 amino acids. The CDR3 here is CASSITPGGANTGELFF. Here the CDR3 DNA reads TGTGCCAGCAGCATAACCCCGGGGGGAGCGAACACCGGGGAGCTGTTTTTT. Full variable domain (rest looked up from reference TRBV25-1 and TRBJ2-2): EADIYQTPRYLVIGTGKKITLECSQTMGHDKMYWYQQDPGMELHLIHYSYGVNSTEKGDLSSESTVSRIRTEHFPLTLESARPSHTSQYLCASSITPGGANTGELFFGEGSRLTVL.

This chain uses TRBV5-6 with TRBJ1-2, with D perhaps matching TRBD1 (5 bases). V lost 4 bases and J lost 1, with 8 bases in between. CDR1 is SGHDT, CDR2 YYEEEE, per germline. This CDR3 spans 13 amino acids. The CDR3 sequence: CASSPDSNYGYTF. The DNA for the CDR3 is TGTGCCAGCAGCCCTGACAGTAACTATGGCTACACCTTC. Variable domain in full (rest from reference TRBV5-6 and TRBJ1-2): DAGVTQSPTHLIKTRGQQVTLRCSPKSGHDTVSWYQQALGQGPQFIFQYYEEEERQRGNFPDRFSGHQFPNYSSELNVNALLLGDSALYLCASSPDSNYGYTFGSGTRLTVV.

J is TRBJ2-7 and V is TRBV4-1, with D possibly matching TRBD1 (5 bases). This CDR3 has 14 residues. V lost 5 bases and J 1 base, leaving 12 bases between the germline ends. From germline, CDR1 is MGHRA and CDR2 YSYEKL. The CDR3 nucleotides are TGCGCCAGCAGCGGCAGGGCAGGGTCCTACGAGCAGTACTTC. It translates to CASSGRAGSYEQYF.

The chain has TRBV5-5 and TRBJ2-2; 13 bases align to TRBD2. The CDR3 runs 15 residues. Per the germline V gene, CDR1 is SGHKS and CDR2 is YYEKEE (reference sequence). Trimming took 4 bases from V and 10 from J; bases not matched to a gene: 7. The CDR3 DNA reads as TGTGCCAGCAGCGGTATCGGGACTAGCGGGATGGAGCTGTTTTTT. It translates to CASSGIGTSGMELFF.

V and J are TRBV29-1 and TRBJ2-3; 10 nucleotides line up with TRBD1. The CDR3 runs 17 residues. V dropped 1 base and J dropped 4; count of bases not matched to a gene: 11. Germline CDR1 and CDR2: SQVTM and ANQGSEA. DNA of the CDR3: TGCAGCGTTGAAGTCCCGGGACAGGGGTTGGGTGCAGATACGCAGTATTTT. It encodes CSVEVPGQGLGADTQYF.

The V call is TRBV18, the J call TRBJ1-4; maybe TRBD1 (6 bases). CDR3 length: 16 amino acids. V lost 4 bases to trimming and J lost 1 base, with 13 bases between them. Germline V gene lookup returns CDR1 KGHSH and CDR2 LQKENI. CDR3 bases: TGTGCCAGCTCACTCCCTAAAGGGGGAACTAATGAAAAACTGTTTTTT. Its translation: CASSLPKGGTNEKLFF.

The sample holds a few counts of this clone. CDR3 DNA: TGTGCCTCGAAACAGGAAAATAATTCACCCCTCCACTTT. Translated: CASKQENNSPLHF. V usage is TRBV30 and J usage is TRBJ1-6; a possible D gene is TRBD1 (5 bases). V lost 7 bases to trimming and J lost 5 bases, with 12 bases between them. The germline V gene has CDR1 GTSNPN and CDR2 SVGIG (reference sequence). The CDR3 totals 13 residues.

The chain joins TRBV11-2 to TRBJ2-3, with D perhaps matching TRBD2 (5 bases). This CDR3 comprises 15 residues. Per the germline V gene, CDR1 is SGHAT and CDR2 is FQNNGV. V was shortened by 6 bases and J by 3 bases, with 16 bases between the two germline ends. The DNA for the CDR3 is TGTGCCAGCAGTCAAGCCCCGGGAACGACAGATACGCAGTATTTT. Translated, it gives CASSQAPGTTDTQYF.

V usage is TRBV27 and J usage is TRBJ1-2, with 10 bases lining up with TRBD1. Trimming took 6 bases from V and 4 from J; bases not matched to a gene: 20. In germline, CDR1 is MNHEY, CDR2 SMNVEV (reference sequence). The CDR3 runs to 19 residues. The CDR3 here is CASSQRPPGQGTSLYGYTF. CDR3 sequence (DNA): TGTGCCAGCAGCCAACGGCCCCCGGGACAGGGGACCTCTCTCTATGGCTACACCTTC.

The rearrangement links TRBV28 to TRBJ1-2; no firm D call. The V gene lost 4 bases and the J gene lost 1 base, with 10 bases spanning the gap. Per germline, CDR1 MDHEN and CDR2 SYDVKM. The CDR3 consists of 14 residues. In nucleotides, the CDR3 is TGTGCCAGCAGTTCCTCGACGGGTAACTATGGCTACACCTTC. Its translation: CASSSSTGNYGYTF.

The chain couples TRBV24-1 to TRBJ2-3, with D maybe TRBD1 (6 bases). The length of the CDR3 is 15 residues. CDR1 and CDR2 (germline): KGHDR, SFDVKD. Deletions cut 2 bases from V and 6 bases from J, with 14 bases between. The CDR3 DNA is TGTGCCACCAGTGATTCCAGACAGGTCGGGGATACGCAGTATTTT. Translated: CATSDSRQVGDTQYF.

This chain joins TRBV3-1 (or the pseudogene TRBV3-2) and TRBJ2-7; a possible D gene is TRBD2 (5 bases). The CDR3 is made up of 13 amino acids. Germline V gene data show CDR1 as LGHDT and CDR2 as YNNKEL (reference sequence). V lost 4 bases, J lost 10 bases, and 17 bases lay in between. In nucleotides, the CDR3 is TGTGCCAGCAGCCCTCTCCTCCTCGGGGTTCAGTACTTC. Protein sequence: CASSPLLLGVQYF.

The chain uses TRBV3-1 (or the pseudogene TRBV3-2) and TRBJ2-2, with 7 bases lining up with TRBD1. CDR1 is LGHDT and CDR2 is YNNKEL in the germline V gene (reference sequence). This CDR3 has 14 amino acids. Germline trimming cut 4 bases from V and 3 bases from J; bases unmatched to any gene: 2. CDR3 DNA sequence: TGTGCCAGCAGCCGTACAGGGGACACCGGGGAGCTGTTTTTT. Amino acids: CASSRTGDTGELFF.

The chain uses TRBV5-4 and TRBJ1-4; D is ambiguous. Germline CDR1 and CDR2: SGHNT and YYREEE (reference sequence). The V end was cut by 4 bases, the J end by 0 bases, with 10 bases between. The CDR3 is 15 residues long. The chain's CDR3 is CASSPNVATNEKLFF. As DNA, the CDR3 is TGTGCCAGCAGCCCTAACGTTGCAACTAATGAAAAACTGTTTTTT.

The chain couples TRBV28 to TRBJ1-2; 7 nucleotides line up with TRBD1. The CDR3 is 14 residues long. V trimming: 3 bases; J trimming: 4 bases; junction bases outside the gene matches: 5. Germline lookup yields CDR1 MDHEN and CDR2 SYDVKM. The CDR3 DNA sequence: TGTGCCAGCAGTTTGGGAAAGGGGGCCTATGGCTACACCTTC. Translated: CASSLGKGAYGYTF.

The genes are TRBV10-3 and TRBJ1-2, with D possibly being TRBD1 (5 bases). CDR3 length: 14 amino acids. V shed 2 bases and J shed 8 bases, with 15 bases lying between them. Germline loops: CDR1 ENHRY, CDR2 SYGVKD. The CDR3 DNA reads as TGTGCCATCAGTGAGGGGGCCCAGCGAGACGGCTACACCTTC. As protein: CAISEGAQRDGYTF.

The V call is TRBV3-1 (or the pseudogene TRBV3-2), the J call TRBJ2-7; 9 positions match TRBD2. This CDR3 has 18 residues. V was pared by 1 base and J by 2 bases, with 12 bases of the junction left unmatched. Germline lookup yields CDR1 LGHDT and CDR2 YNNKEL (reference sequence). The CDR3 here is CASSQGGSGRAGAYEQYF. The CDR3 nucleotides read TGTGCCAGCAGCCAAGGCGGTAGCGGGAGAGCGGGGGCCTACGAGCAGTACTTC.

The chain couples TRBV4-2 to TRBJ2-1, with a possible D match to TRBD2 (7 bases). Trimming removed 4 bases at V and 0 bases at J, with 25 bases between. This CDR3 has 20 residues. CDR1 is LGHNA and CDR2 is YNFKEQ in the germline V gene. The CDR3 region is CASSRPRGGALADSYNEQFF. CDR3 coding DNA: TGTGCCAGCAGCCGCCCTAGGGGGGGCGCGCTAGCGGACTCCTACAATGAGCAGTTCTTC.

V and J are TRBV25-1 and TRBJ1-1; 12 positions match TRBD1. CDR1 and CDR2 from the germline V gene are MGHDK and SYGVNS. The CDR3 consists of 13 residues. Trimming removed 6 bases from V and 10 bases from J; junction bases left unmatched: 6. The CDR3 bases are TGTGCCAGCAGGCCCGGGGACAGGGGGCGAGCTTTCTTT. Its translation: CASRPGDRGRAFF.

This chain connects TRBV19 to TRBJ1-5, with TRBD1 matching over 8 bases. The CDR3 runs to 15 residues. V dropped 7 bases and J dropped 7; count of bases not matched to a gene: 12. Germline assignment: CDR1 LNHDA and CDR2 SQIVND (reference sequence). CDR3 nucleotides: TGTGCCAGTAATCCCGTTTCGACAGGGGTCCAGCCCCAGCATTTT. Amino acid sequence: CASNPVSTGVQPQHF.

This chain connects TRBV7-2 to TRBJ2-7; 8 nucleotides align to TRBD2. This CDR3 is 14 amino acids long. The trim removed 5 bases at V and 7 bases at J, leaving 10 bases unmatched. From germline, CDR1 is SGHTA and CDR2 FQGNSA. The CDR3 DNA sequence: TGTGCCAGCAGCCCTGTAGCGGGACCGGGGGAGCAGTACTTC. Its translation is CASSPVAGPGEQYF.

The chain has TRBV21-1 and TRBJ2-7; the tabulated D call, TRBD1, remains unverified against the DNA. TRBV21-1 is a recognized pseudogene. The CDR3 has 15 residues. Here the CDR3 DNA reads TGTGCCAGCAGCAAAGTACAGAAGCTAACCTACGAGCAGTACTTC. Residues: CASSKVQKLTYEQYF.

The chain combines TRBV30 with TRBJ1-5; a weak D match, TRBD1 (6 bases). The CDR3 has 14 amino acids. CDR1 and CDR2 (germline): GTSNPN, SVGIG (reference sequence). Trimming stripped 4 bases from V and 5 bases from J, with 15 bases between. CDR3 nucleotide sequence: TGTGCCTGGAACATTCAGGGGAGGGATCAGCCCCAGCATTTT. It translates to CAWNIQGRDQPQHF.

J is TRBJ1-2 and V is TRBV9; tentative D call: TRBD1 (5 bases). V was cut by 3 bases and J by 6 bases, with 21 bases left in between. Per the germline V gene, CDR1 is SGDLS and CDR2 is YYNGEE. The CDR3 is 16 residues long. The CDR3 region has the DNA TGTGCCAGCAGCGCCTCAGACAGCTTTTCTAATCATGGCTACACCTTC. This gives the protein CASSASDSFSNHGYTF. The whole variable domain, remainder taken from reference TRBV9 and TRBJ1-2, is DSGVTQTPKHLITATGQRVTLRCSPRSGDLSVYWYQQSLDQGLQFLIQYYNGEERAKGNILERFSAQQFPDLHSELNLSSLELGDSALYFCASSASDSFSNHGYTFGSGTRLTVV.

The V gene is TRBV6-5, the J gene TRBJ2-7, with 14 bases identical to TRBD2. Germline CDR1 MNHEY, CDR2 SVGAGI. V gave up 10 bases and J gave up 5 bases; unmatched junction bases: 7. This CDR3 spans 14 amino acids. The CDR3 DNA follows: TGTGCCACCGGACTAGCGGGAGGTTCCAACGAGCAGTACTTC. Protein: CATGLAGGSNEQYF.

The chain couples TRBV27 to TRBJ2-3; the match to TRBD2 covers 7 bases. CDR3 length: 16 residues. CDR1 is MNHEY and CDR2 is SMNVEV in the germline V gene (reference sequence). V trimming: 3 bases; J trimming: 0 bases; junction bases outside the gene matches: 6. CDR3 DNA sequence: TGTGCCAGCAGTTTGCCATTAGCGGGTAGCACAGATACGCAGTATTTT. As protein: CASSLPLAGSTDTQYF.

This rearrangement joins TRBV6-6 to TRBJ1-3, with TRBD1 identical over 7 bases. The CDR3 loop spans 19 amino acids. V shed 5 bases, J shed 1 base, and the junction held 17 bases outside the gene matches. CDR1 is MNHNY, CDR2 SVGAGI, per germline (reference sequence). CDR3 loop: CASSRSPGTDFVSGNTIYF. Here the CDR3 DNA reads TGTGCCAGCAGTCGAAGTCCCGGGACAGATTTTGTATCTGGAAACACCATATATTTT.